The sample holds a few counts of the clone carrying this T cell receptor beta chain. Its antigen is unknown. Use of 60 Vbeta and 13 Jbeta primers characterized the PCR. TCRdb's copy holds only in-frame clones and misses some; the assay was immunoSEQ multiplex PCR. The data show 130,000 or so clones, around 65% seen once. Each donor was nominally healthy when sampled (though unrecorded immune exposures were likely). These data come from a study of cytomegalovirus exposure and HLA in healthy donors. Whole-study findings and limits: Most TCR sequences were seen very rarely across donors, but some public TCRs occurred in many.

The source is a man between 18 and 29 years old in good health and CMV-seronegative. Specimen: PBMCs.

CDR3 nucleotides: TGTGCCAGCAGCCCCCATCGGGTTGAATTCTATGGCTACACCTTC. Protein sequence: CASSPHRVEFYGYTF. This chain connects TRBV7-9 to TRBJ1-2; D not certain. The CDR3 has 15 amino acids. Trimming stripped 5 bases from V and 4 bases from J, with 17 bases between. CDR1 and CDR2 from the germline V gene are SEHNR and FQNEAQ (reference sequence).